The rows below give T cell receptor beta chains drawn from one sample of a study of T cells in localized non-small cell lung cancer. The data were produced by immunoSEQ multiplex PCR, yet TCRdb's version contains in-frame clones alone and is incomplete. The table has about 35,000 clones, 92% seen once; the top ten hold roughly 1.9%. The material was peripheral blood, obtained before any cancer treatment. The receptor set was obtained from an older female donor with stage I lung adenocarcinoma. Both conserved end residues are part of each CDR3. A row's size may be missing; if present it is once, few, many or a size class.

size	V	J	CDR3
-	TRBV9	TRBJ1-1	CASSVEGRTNTEAFF
once	TRBV28	TRBJ1-2	CASSSGARGYTF
-	TRBV12-5	TRBJ2-1	CASGLVLAGRSYNEQFF
once	TRBV7-8	TRBJ2-7	CASSFRQGLYEQYF
-	TRBV6-6	TRBJ1-6	CASSYADSPLHF
-	TRBV5-1	TRBJ2-1	CASSPRGLSSYNEQFF
-	TRBV5-4	TRBJ2-3	CASSFERGFDTQYF
-	TRBV10-1	TRBJ2-1	CASSRRGTYNEQFF
-	TRBV5-1	TRBJ2-7	CASSLDPTGSSYEQYF
-	TRBV10-3	TRBJ1-1	CAISVRREFYEAFF
-	TRBV7-7	TRBJ1-1	CASSSSGTGEVFF
-	TRBV7-2	TRBJ2-3	CASSLGSAGGPDTQYF
-	TRBV7-2	TRBJ1-1	CAITDEIKAFF
-	TRBV30	TRBJ2-7	CAWPRGQIFYEQYF
-	TRBV15	TRBJ1-4	CATSPLPTTNEKLFF
-	TRBV19	TRBJ1-1	CASTFLNLPTEAFF
-	TRBV7-2	TRBJ2-7	CASSPHSLEQYF
few	TRBV6-5	TRBJ1-5	CASRETGWHQPQHF
-	TRBV5-1	TRBJ2-2	CASSPTFGGELFF
-	TRBV4-1	TRBJ2-5	CASSQEGRGETQYF
-	TRBV6-5	TRBJ1-1	CASKGSGGTDTEAFF
once	TRBV19	TRBJ1-2	CASSSVVSNYGYTF
once	TRBV6-1	TRBJ2-1	CASSESQGSYNEQFF
-	TRBV5-5	TRBJ1-1	CASSPLGTANTEAFF
-	TRBV19	TRBJ2-7	CASNPGTDLYEQYF
-	TRBV28	TRBJ1-4	CASRPNLGTGKATNEKLFF
-	TRBV7-9	TRBJ1-3	CASSPPAGNTIYF
-	TRBV5-5	TRBJ1-2	CASSTQGHYGYTF
-	TRBV2	TRBJ1-2	CASSQNYGYTF
-	TRBV10-2	TRBJ2-5	CAIGGGGPQYF
-	TRBV7-2	TRBJ2-1	CASSPNLRSSYNEQFF
-	TRBV25-1	TRBJ1-1	CANVSLLNTEAFF
-	TRBV9	TRBJ2-1	CASSVGGGTPYNEQFF
-	TRBV5-4	TRBJ1-4	CASSPSDRDVLFF
-	TRBV6-5	TRBJ1-2	CASSYSGTDRYGYTF
-	TRBV7-9	TRBJ2-7	CASSPIPFGGSSYEQYF
-	TRBV9	TRBJ2-3	CASSRGNLANRGDTQYF
-	TRBV7-8	TRBJ2-3	CASSFVGTSADTQYF
-	TRBV28	TRBJ1-5	CASSLGGLSNQPQHF
-	TRBV6-5	TRBJ1-2	CASSFRGRGYTF
-	TRBV6-1	TRBJ2-5	CSSVEGSLETQYF
-	TRBV19	TRBJ2-1	CASTQGARTYNEQFF